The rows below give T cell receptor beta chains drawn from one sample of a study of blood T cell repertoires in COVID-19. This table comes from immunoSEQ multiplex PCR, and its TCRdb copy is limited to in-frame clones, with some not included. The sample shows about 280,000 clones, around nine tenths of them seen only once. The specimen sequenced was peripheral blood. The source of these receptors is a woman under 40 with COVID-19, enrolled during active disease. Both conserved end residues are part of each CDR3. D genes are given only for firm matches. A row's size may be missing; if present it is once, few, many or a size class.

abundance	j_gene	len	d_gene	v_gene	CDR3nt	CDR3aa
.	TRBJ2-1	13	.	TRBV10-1	TGCGCCAGCAGTTCACAGGGTTACAATGAGCAGTTCTTC	CASSSQGYNEQFF
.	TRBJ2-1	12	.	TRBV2	TGTGCCAGCAGGAGGGGGTTACATGAGCAGTTCTTC	CASRRGLHEQFF
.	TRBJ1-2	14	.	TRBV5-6	TGTGCCAGCAGCCTCCAAGGACTGGCCTATGGCTACACCTTC	CASSLQGLAYGYTF
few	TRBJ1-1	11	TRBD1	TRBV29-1	TGCAGCGCCGGCGGACAGGGTGAAGCTTTCTTT	CSAGGQGEAFF
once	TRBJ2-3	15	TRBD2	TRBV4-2	TGTGCCAGCAGCCAGGCGGGAGGCCCCACAGATACGCAGTATTTT	CASSQAGGPTDTQYF
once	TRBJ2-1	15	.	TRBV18	TGTGCCAGCTCCTCCCGTGCGGGCGCCTACAATGAGCAGTTCTTC	CASSSRAGAYNEQFF
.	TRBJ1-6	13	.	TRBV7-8	TGTGCCAGCAGCTTCTACAGTAATTCACCCCTCCACTTT	CASSFYSNSPLHF
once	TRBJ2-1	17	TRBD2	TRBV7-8	TGTGCCAGCAGCTCTGGGACTAGCGGGGGGATCGGCAATGAGCAGTTCTTC	CASSSGTSGGIGNEQFF
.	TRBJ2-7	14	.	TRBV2	TGTGCCAGCAGTGTTGTCTTGTCCCCTTACGAGCAGTACTTC	CASSVVLSPYEQYF
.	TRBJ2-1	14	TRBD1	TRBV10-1	TGCGCCAGCAGTGAAGGGGGACAGGGTGATGAGCAGTTCTTC	CASSEGGQGDEQFF
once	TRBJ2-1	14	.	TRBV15	TGTGCCACCAGCAGAGATCGAGGCCCCAATGAGCAGTTCTTC	CATSRDRGPNEQFF
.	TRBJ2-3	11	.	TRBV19	TGTGCCAGTAGTATACGAGATACGCAGTATTTT	CASSIRDTQYF
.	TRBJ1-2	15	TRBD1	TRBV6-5	TGTGCCAGCAGTTTGTTGGGACAGGGGGCGGTTGGCTACACCTTC	CASSLLGQGAVGYTF
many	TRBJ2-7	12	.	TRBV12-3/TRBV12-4	TGTGCCAGCAGTTTGTTCCCTTACGAGCAGTACTTC	CASSLFPYEQYF
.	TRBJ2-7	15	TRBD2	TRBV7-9	TGTGCCAGCAGCGCCCTAGCGGGAGGGTCTTACGAGCAGTACTTC	CASSALAGGSYEQYF
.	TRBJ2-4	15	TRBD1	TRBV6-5	TGTGCCAGCAGTACCCTGGGACAGGGGAAAAACATTCAGTACTTC	CASSTLGQGKNIQYF
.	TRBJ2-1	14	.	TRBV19	TGTGCCAGTAGTATAGAAGGGGGACCCAATGAGCAGTTCTTC	CASSIEGGPNEQFF
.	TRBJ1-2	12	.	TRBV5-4	TGTGCCAGCAGCTTCGATCAGGCGCGCTTCACCTTC	CASSFDQARFTF
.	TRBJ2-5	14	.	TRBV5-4	TGTGCCAGCAGCCCCAGGGGCGTCCAAGAGACCCAGTACTTC	CASSPRGVQETQYF
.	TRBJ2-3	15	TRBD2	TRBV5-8	TGTGCCAGCAGCTTAGCGGGGCTGGTATGGGATACGCAGTATTTT	CASSLAGLVWDTQYF
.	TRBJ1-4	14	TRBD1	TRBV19	TGTGCCAGTAGTATTGGGGACAGGGGGCCTAAACTGTTTTTT	CASSIGDRGPKLFF
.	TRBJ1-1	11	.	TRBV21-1	TGTGCCAGCAAGGTCGGAGAGGAAGCTTTCTTT	CASKVGEEAFF
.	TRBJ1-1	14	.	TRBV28	TGTGCCAGCAACCCATGGGGGGAGGACACTGAAGCTTTCTTT	CASNPWGEDTEAFF
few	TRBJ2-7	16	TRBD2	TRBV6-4	TGTGCCACCTTGAGGACTAGCGGGGGGAGCTCCTACGAGCAGTACTTC	CATLRTSGGSSYEQYF
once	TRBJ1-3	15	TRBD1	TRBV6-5	TGTGCCAGCAGGAGACAGGGGGGCTCTGGAAACACCATATATTTT	CASRRQGGSGNTIYF
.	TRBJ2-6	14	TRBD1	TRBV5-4	TGTGCCAGCAGCCCGACAGGGGGCGACAACGTCCTGACTTTC	CASSPTGGDNVLTF
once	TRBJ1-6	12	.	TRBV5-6	TGTGCCAGCAGCCCGGGGAATTCACCCCTCCACTTT	CASSPGNSPLHF
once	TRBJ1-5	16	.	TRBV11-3	TGTGCCAGCAGCCCACAGACTCGACAGCCTGATCAGCCCCAGCATTTT	CASSPQTRQPDQPQHF
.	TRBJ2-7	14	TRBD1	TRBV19	TGTGCCAGTAGTGACGACAGGGGATCTCTCGAGCAGTACTTC	CASSDDRGSLEQYF
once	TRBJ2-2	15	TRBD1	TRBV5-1	TGCGCCAGCAGCTCCAATTACAGGGGCACCGGGGAGCTGTTTTTT	CASSSNYRGTGELFF
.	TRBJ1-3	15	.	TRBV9	TGTGCCAGCAGCGTAGGTGGCAGGGATGGAAACACCATATATTTT	CASSVGGRDGNTIYF
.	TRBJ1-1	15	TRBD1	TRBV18	TGTGCCAGCTCACCAAAGACAGGGGCGGGCACTGAAGCTTTCTTT	CASSPKTGAGTEAFF
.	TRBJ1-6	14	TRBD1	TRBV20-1	TGCAGTGCTAGTGGGACAGGGAATAATTCACCCCTCCACTTT	CSASGTGNNSPLHF
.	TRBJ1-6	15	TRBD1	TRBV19	TGTGCCAGTAGTATAGCCGGACAGGATAATTCACCCCTCCACTTT	CASSIAGQDNSPLHF
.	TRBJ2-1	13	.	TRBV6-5	TGTGCCAGCCGCCTCTACCCCCGGGATGAGCAGTTCTTC	CASRLYPRDEQFF
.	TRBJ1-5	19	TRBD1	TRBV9	TGTGCCAGCAGCGTAGGGGACAGGGGGCGCAGTGGTAGCAATCAGCCCCAGCATTTT	CASSVGDRGRSGSNQPQHF
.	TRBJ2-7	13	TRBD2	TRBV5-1	TGCGCCAGCAGCCCCCTCGGGGGGGGCCCCTTGTACTTC	CASSPLGGGPLYF
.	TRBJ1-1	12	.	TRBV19	TGTGCCAGTAGTATGATCGGCACTGAAGCTTTCTTT	CASSMIGTEAFF
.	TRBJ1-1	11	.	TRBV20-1	TGCAGTGCTCGGGACTACACTGAAGCTTTCTTT	CSARDYTEAFF
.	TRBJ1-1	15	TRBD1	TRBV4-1	TGCGCCAGCAGCCAAGATAAAGGACAGGGGACTGAAGCTTTCTTT	CASSQDKGQGTEAFF
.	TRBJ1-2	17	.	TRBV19	TGTGCCAGTAGCATTGGAGGGGAGGTACTGTCTAACTATGGCTACACCTTC	CASSIGGEVLSNYGYTF
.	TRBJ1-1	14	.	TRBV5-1	TGCGCCAGCAGCTTGGACAGTACAACAATGGGAGCTTTCTTT	CASSLDSTTMGAFF
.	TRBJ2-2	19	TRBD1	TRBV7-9	TGTGCCAGCAGCTTTATCACCTATCGGACAGGAAGGAACACCGGGGAGCTGTTTTTT	CASSFITYRTGRNTGELFF
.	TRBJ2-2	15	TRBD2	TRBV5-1	TGCGCCAGCAGCTGGACTAGCGGGGCCGCCGGGGAGCTGTTTTTT	CASSWTSGAAGELFF
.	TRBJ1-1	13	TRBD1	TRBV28	TGTGCCAGCAGTCCACAGGGGGACACTGAAGCTTTCTTT	CASSPQGDTEAFF
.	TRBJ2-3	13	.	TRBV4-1	TGCGCCAGCAGCCAAGGAAAGCTGGATACGCAGTATTTT	CASSQGKLDTQYF
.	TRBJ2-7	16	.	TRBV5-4	TGTGCCAGCAGCTGGGGTGGGAGGCTAGGCTCCTACGAGCAGTACTTC	CASSWGGRLGSYEQYF
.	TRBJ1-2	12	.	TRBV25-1	TGTGCCAGCAATACAGCTTACTATGGCTACACCTTC	CASNTAYYGYTF
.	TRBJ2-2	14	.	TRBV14	TGTGCCAGCAGCCCCGGGACGAACACCGGGGAGCTGTTTTTT	CASSPGTNTGELFF
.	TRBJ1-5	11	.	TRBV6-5	TGTGCCAGCAGGGGGGGACAGCCCCAGCATTTT	CASRGGQPQHF
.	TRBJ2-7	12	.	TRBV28	TGTGCCAGCAGTTCAGGGGACGGCGAGCAGTACTTC	CASSSGDGEQYF
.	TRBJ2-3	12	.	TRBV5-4	TGTGCCAGCAGCTCTGCCCGGGATACGCAGTATTTT	CASSSARDTQYF
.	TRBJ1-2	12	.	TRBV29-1	TGCAGCGTTGGGACTCTGGACTATGGCTACACCTTC	CSVGTLDYGYTF
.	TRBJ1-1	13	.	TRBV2	TGTGCCAGCAGTGAAGGGCCGAACACTGAAGCTTTCTTT	CASSEGPNTEAFF
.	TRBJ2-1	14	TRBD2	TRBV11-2	TGTGCCAGCACCGTTAGCGGGGGCCCCAGGGAGCAGTTCTTC	CASTVSGGPREQFF